This T cell receptor (beta chain) came from a study of CD8 T cells in ankylosing spondylitis. General study findings and limits: CD8+ cells made up the disease-linked clones, which were relatively rare in peripheral blood. Matched ankylosing spondylitis synovial fluid reportedly showed significant enrichment of disease-linked clones. Several highly homologous variants formed a TCR beta motif that appeared characteristic of ankylosing spondylitis blood.

The ends were cut back, 3 bases at V and 2 bases at J, with 12 bases in the middle. CDR3 size: 14 residues. Per the germline V gene, CDR1 is SGHRS and CDR2 is YFSETQ. There are a few counts of this clonotype. Antigen: not known. TCRdb processed the 5' RACE reads anew with MiXCR; each CDR3 protein has one entry. In the table there are about 120,000 distinct CDR3 sequences, roughly 15% of which are singletons. The sample was blood, either unsorted or a sorted T cell fraction (not recorded which). This chain uses TRBV5-1 with TRBJ2-7; possibly TRBD1 for D (6 bases). The source of this sequence is a female donor with ankylosing spondylitis or in good health (not recorded which). The CDR3 DNA follows: TGCGCCAGCAGCTATTTACAGGGCGCCTACGAGCAGTACTTC. Translated: CASSYLQGAYEQYF. The variable domain in full, completed from reference TRBV5-1 and TRBJ2-7, reads KAGVTQTPRYLIKTRGQQVTLSCSPISGHRSVSWYQQTPGQGLQFLFEYFSETQRNKGNFPGRFSGRQFSNSRSEMNVSTLELGDSALYLCASSYLQGAYEQYFGPGTRLTVT.